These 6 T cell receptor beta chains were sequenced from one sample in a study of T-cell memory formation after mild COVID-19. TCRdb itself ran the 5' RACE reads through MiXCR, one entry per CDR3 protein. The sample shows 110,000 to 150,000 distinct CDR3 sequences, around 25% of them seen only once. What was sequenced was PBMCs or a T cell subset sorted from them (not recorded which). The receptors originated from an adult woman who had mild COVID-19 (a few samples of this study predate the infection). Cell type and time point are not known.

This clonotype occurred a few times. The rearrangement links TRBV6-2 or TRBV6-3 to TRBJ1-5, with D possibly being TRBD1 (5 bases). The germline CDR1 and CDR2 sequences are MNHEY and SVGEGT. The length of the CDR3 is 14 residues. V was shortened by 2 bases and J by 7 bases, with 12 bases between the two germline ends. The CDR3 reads CASSYVGVGQPQHF. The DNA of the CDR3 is TGTGCCAGCAGTTACGTGGGGGTAGGACAGCCCCAGCATTTT.

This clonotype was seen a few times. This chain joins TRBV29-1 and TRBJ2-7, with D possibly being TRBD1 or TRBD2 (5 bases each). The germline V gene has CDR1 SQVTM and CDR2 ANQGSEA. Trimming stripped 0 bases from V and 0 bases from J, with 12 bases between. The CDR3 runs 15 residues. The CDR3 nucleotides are TGCAGCGTTGAAGATAGAGGGGAGAGCTCCTACGAGCAGTACTTC. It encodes CSVEDRGESSYEQYF.

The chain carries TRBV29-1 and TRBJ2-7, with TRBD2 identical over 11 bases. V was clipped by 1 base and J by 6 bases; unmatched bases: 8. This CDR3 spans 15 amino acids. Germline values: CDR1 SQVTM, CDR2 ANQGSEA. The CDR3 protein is CSVEVDTSGRGEQYF. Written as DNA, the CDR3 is TGCAGCGTTGAAGTCGATACTAGCGGGAGAGGCGAGCAGTACTTC.

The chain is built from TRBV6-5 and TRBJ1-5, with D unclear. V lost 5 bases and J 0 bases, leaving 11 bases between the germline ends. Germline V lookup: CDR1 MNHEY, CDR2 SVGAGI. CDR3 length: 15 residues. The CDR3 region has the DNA TGTGCCAGCAGTATGGACGGTTATAGCAATCAGCCCCAGCATTTT. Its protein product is CASSMDGYSNQPQHF.

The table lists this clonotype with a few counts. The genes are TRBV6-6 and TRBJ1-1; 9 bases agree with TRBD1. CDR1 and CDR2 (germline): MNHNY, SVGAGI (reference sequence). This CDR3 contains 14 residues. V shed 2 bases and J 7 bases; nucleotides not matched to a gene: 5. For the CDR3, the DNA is TGTGCCAGCAGTTACCCTGGACAGGGGAGTGAAGCTTTCTTT. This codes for CASSYPGQGSEAFF.

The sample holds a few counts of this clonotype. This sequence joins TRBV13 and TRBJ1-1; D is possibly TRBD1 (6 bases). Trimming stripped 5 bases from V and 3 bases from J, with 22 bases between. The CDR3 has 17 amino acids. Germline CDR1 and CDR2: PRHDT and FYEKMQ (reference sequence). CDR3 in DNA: TGTGCCAGCAGCCCTGCAGGGGATGTGGGGGGATACACTGAAGCTTTCTTT. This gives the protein CASSPAGDVGGYTEAFF.